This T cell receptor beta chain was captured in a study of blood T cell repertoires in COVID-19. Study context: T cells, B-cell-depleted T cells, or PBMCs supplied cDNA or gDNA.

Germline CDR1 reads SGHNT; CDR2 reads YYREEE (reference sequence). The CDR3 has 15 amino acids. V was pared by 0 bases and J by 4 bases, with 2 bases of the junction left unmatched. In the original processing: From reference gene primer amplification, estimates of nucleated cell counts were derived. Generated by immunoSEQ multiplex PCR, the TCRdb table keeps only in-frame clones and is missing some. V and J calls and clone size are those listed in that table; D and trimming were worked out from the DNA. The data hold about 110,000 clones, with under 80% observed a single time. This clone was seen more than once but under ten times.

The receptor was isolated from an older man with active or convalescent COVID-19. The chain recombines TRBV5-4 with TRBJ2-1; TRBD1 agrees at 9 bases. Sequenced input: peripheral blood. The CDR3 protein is CASSLVGQGYNEQFF. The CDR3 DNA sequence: TGTGCCAGCAGCTTGGTTGGACAGGGGTACAATGAGCAGTTCTTC.